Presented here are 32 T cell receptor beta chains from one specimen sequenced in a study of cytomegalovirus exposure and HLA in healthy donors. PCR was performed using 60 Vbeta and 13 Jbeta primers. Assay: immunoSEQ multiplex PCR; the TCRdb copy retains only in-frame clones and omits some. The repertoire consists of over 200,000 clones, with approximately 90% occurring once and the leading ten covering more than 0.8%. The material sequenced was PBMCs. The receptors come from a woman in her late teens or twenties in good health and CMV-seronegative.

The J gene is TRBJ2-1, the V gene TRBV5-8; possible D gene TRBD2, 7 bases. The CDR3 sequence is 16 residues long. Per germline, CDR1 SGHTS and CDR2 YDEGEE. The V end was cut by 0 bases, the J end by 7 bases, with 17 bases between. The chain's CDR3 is CASSLVAGALLNEQFF. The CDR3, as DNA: TGTGCCAGCAGCTTGGTGGCGGGGGCCCTTTTGAATGAGCAGTTCTTC.

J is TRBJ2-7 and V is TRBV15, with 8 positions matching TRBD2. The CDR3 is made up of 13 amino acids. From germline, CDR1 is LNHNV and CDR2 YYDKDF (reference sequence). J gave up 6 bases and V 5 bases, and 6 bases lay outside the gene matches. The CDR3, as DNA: TGTGCCACCAGCGCGAGCGGGGGTGGCGAGCAGTACTTC. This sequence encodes CATSASGGGEQYF.

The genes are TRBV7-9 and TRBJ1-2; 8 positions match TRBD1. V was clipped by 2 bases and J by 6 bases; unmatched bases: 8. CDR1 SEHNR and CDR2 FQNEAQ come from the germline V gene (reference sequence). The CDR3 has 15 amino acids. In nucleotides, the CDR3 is TGTGCCAGCAGCTTATTTGCAGGGGGCGGACATGGCTACACCTTC. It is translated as CASSLFAGGGHGYTF.

CDR3 region: CASSLGGVGTPLHF. As DNA, the CDR3 is TGTGCCAGCAGTTTGGGGGGGGTGGGGACACCCCTCCACTTT. The V gene is TRBV27, the J gene TRBJ1-6; TRBD1 might be the D (5 bases). Germline lookup yields CDR1 MNHEY and CDR2 SMNVEV (reference sequence). CDR3 length: 14 residues. The germline V and J ends were trimmed by 3 bases and 11 bases, with 14 bases remaining between them.

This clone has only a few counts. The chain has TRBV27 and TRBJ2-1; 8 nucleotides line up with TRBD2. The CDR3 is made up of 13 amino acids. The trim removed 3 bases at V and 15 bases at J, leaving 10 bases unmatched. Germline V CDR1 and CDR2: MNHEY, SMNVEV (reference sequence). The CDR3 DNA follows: TGTGCCAGCAGTTTGGGGCGAGCGGGAGCCTGGTTCTTC. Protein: CASSLGRAGAWFF.

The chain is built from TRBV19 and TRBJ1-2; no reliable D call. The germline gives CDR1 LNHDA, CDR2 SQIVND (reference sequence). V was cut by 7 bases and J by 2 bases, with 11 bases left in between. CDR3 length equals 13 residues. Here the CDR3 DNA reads TGTGCCAGTACCTCTAAGCTCAACTATGGCTACACCTTC. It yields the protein CASTSKLNYGYTF.

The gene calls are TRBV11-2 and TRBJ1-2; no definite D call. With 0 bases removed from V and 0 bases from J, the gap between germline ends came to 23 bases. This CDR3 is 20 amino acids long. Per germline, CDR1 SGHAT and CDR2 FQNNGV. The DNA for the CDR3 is TGTGCCAGCAGCTTAGATCTTATCCCAGGTCGGTCGAGGGCTAACTATGGCTACACCTTC. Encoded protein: CASSLDLIPGRSRANYGYTF.

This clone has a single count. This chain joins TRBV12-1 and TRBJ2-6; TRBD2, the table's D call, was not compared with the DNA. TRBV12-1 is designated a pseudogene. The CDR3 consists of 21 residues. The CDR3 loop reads CASSTPPAGPRLDSGANVLTF. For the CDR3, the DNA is TGTGCCAGCAGCACACCACCGGCGGGGCCGAGGTTAGATTCTGGGGCCAACGTCCTGACTTTC.

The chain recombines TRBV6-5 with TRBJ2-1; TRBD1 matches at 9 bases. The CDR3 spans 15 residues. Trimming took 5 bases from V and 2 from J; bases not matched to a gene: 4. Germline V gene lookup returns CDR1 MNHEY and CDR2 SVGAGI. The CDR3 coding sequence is TGTGCCAGCAGTCTGGACAGGGGTGCCTACAATGAGCAGTTCTTC. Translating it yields CASSLDRGAYNEQFF.

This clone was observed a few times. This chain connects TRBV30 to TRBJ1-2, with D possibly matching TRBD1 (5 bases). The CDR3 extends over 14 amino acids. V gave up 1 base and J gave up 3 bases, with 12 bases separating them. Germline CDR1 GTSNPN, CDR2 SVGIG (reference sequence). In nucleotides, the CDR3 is TGTGCCTGGAGTGAGGAGGGGTGGGACTATGGCTACACCTTC. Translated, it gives CAWSEEGWDYGYTF.

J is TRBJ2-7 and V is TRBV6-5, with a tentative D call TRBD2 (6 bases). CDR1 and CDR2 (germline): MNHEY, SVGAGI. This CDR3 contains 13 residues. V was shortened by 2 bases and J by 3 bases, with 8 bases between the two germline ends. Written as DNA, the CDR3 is TGTGCCAGCAGTTACGGAGGGGTCTACGAGCAGTACTTC. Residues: CASSYGGVYEQYF.

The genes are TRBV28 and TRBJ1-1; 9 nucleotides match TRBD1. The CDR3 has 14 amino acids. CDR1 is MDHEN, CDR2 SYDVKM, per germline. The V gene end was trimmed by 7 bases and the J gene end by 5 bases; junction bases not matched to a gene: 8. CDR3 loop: CASKIGTGMTEAFF. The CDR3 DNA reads TGTGCCAGCAAAATAGGGACAGGGATGACTGAAGCTTTCTTT.

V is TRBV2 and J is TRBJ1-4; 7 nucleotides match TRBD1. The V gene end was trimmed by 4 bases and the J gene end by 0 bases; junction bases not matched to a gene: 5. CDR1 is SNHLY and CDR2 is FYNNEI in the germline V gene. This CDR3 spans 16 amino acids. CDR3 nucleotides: TGTGCCAGCAGTGGGAGGGGGCGGGCAACTAATGAAAAACTGTTTTTT. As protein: CASSGRGRATNEKLFF.

CDR3 nucleotides: TGTGCCAGCAGTGATCAGGGAGATACGCAGTATTTT. This encodes CASSDQGDTQYF. The chain uses TRBV2 and TRBJ2-3; D perhaps matches TRBD1 (5 bases). V was trimmed by 3 bases and J by 5 bases, leaving 6 bases between them. Germline loops: CDR1 SNHLY, CDR2 FYNNEI. The CDR3 is made up of 12 amino acids.

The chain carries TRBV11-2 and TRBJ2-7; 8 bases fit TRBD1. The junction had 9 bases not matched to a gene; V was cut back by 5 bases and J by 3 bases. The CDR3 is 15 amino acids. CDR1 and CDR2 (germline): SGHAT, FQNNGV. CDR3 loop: CASSKPGTGYYEQYF. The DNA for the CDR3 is TGTGCCAGCAGCAAACCCGGGACAGGCTACTACGAGCAGTACTTC.

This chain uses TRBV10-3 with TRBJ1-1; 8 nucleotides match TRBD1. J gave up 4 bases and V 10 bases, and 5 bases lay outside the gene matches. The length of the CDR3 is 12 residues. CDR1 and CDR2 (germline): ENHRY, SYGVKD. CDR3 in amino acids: CATGQGSTEAFF. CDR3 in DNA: TGTGCCACTGGACAGGGTAGCACTGAAGCTTTCTTT.

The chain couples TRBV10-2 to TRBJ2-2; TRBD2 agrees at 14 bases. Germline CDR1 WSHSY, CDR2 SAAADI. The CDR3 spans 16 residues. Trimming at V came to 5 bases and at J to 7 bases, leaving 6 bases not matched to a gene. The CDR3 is CASSRLAGGYIGELFF. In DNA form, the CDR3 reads TGCGCCAGCAGTCGACTAGCGGGAGGGTATATCGGGGAGCTGTTTTTT.

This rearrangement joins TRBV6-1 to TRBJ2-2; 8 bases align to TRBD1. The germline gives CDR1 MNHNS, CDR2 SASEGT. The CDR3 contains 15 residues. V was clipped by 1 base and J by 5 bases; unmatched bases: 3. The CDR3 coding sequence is TGTGCCAGCAGTGAAGGGGACAGGCGAACCGGGGAGCTGTTTTTT. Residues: CASSEGDRRTGELFF.

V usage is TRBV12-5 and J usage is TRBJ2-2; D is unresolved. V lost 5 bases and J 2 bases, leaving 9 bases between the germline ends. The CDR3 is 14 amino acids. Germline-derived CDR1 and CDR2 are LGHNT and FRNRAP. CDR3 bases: TGTGCTAGTGGTCGGTCCTCTAACACCGGGGAGCTGTTTTTT. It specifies CASGRSSNTGELFF.

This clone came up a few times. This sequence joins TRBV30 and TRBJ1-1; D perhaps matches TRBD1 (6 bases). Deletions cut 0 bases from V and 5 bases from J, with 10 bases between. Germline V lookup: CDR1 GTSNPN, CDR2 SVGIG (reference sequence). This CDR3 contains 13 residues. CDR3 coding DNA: TGTGCCTGGAGTGTCAGGGGCGGGACTGAAGCTTTCTTT. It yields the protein CAWSVRGGTEAFF.

The CDR3 protein is CASRRVSNYGYTF. The CDR3 region has the DNA TGTGCCAGCAGGAGGGTTTCTAACTATGGCTACACCTTC. V is TRBV27 and J is TRBJ1-2, with unresolved D. There are 13 residues in the CDR3. The V end was cut by 6 bases, the J end by 0 bases, with 8 bases between. Germline V CDR1 and CDR2: MNHEY, SMNVEV (reference sequence).

The CDR3 spells CASSFGRGTDTQYF. For the CDR3, the DNA is TGTGCCAGCAGCTTTGGCCGGGGCACAGATACGCAGTATTTT. The chain employs TRBV11-2 and TRBJ2-3; D is ambiguous. V was pared by 3 bases and J by 1 base, with 8 bases between. This CDR3 is built from 14 residues. Germline CDR1 SGHAT, CDR2 FQNNGV.

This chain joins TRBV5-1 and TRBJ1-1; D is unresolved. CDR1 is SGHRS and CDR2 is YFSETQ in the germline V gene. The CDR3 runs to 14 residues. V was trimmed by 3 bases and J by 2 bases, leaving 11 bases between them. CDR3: CASSWQSLNTEAFF. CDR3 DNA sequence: TGCGCCAGCAGCTGGCAGTCATTAAACACTGAAGCTTTCTTT.

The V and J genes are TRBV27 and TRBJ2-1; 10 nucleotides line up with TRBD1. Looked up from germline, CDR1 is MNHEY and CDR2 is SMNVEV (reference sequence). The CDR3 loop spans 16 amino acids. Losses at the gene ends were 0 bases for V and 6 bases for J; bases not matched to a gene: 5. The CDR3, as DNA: TGTGCCAGCAGTTTATCTGGGACAGGGGTTGGCAATGAGCAGTTCTTC. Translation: CASSLSGTGVGNEQFF.

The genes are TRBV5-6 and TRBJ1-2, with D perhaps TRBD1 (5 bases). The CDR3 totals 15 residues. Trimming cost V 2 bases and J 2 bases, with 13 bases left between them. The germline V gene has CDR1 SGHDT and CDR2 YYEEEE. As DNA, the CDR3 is TGTGCCAGCAGCTTCATCCGGGGACTCAACTATGGCTACACCTTC. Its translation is CASSFIRGLNYGYTF.

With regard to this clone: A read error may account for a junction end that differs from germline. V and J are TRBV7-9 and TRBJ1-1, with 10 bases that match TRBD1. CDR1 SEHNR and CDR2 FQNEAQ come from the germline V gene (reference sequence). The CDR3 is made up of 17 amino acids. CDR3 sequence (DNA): TGTTCCAGCAGCCGCCTGCCGGGACAGGGGAGGAACACTGAAGCTTTCTTT. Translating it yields CSSSRLPGQGRNTEAFF.

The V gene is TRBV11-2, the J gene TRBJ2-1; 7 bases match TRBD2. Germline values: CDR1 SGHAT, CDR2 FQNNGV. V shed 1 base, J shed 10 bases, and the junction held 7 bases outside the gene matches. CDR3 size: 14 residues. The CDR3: CASSLVGEGREQFF. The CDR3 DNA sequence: TGTGCCAGCAGCTTAGTCGGGGAGGGCCGAGAGCAGTTCTTC.

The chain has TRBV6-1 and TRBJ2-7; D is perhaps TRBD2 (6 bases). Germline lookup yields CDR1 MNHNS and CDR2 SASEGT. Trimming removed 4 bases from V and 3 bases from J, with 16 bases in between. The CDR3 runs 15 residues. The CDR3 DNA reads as TGTGCCAGCAGTGTTGGAGGGTACAGTCTCTACGAGCAGTACTTC. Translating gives CASSVGGYSLYEQYF.

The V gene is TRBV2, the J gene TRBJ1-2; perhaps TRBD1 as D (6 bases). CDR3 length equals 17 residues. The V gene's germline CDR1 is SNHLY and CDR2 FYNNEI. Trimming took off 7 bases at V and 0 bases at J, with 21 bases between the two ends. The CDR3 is CASIPDPWGLSNYGYTF. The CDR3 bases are TGTGCCAGCATCCCTGACCCGTGGGGGCTATCTAACTATGGCTACACCTTC.

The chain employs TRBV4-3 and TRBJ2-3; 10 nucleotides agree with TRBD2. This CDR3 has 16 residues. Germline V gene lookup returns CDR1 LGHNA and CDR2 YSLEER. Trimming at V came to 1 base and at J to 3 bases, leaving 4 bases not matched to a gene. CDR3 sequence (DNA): TGCGCCAGCAGCCAAGGTCTAGCGGGGGTTACAGATACGCAGTATTTT. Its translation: CASSQGLAGVTDTQYF.

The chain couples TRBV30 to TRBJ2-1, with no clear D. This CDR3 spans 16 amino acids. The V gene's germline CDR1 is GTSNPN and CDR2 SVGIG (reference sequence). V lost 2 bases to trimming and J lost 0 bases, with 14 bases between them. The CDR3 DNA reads TGTGCCTGGAGTCCGATGGCCCGGAGCTCCTACAATGAGCAGTTCTTC. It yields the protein CAWSPMARSSYNEQFF. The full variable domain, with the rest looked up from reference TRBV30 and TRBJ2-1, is SQTIHQWPATLVQPVGSPLSLECTVEGTSNPNLYWYRQAAGRGLQLLFYSVGIGQISSEVPQNLSASRPQDRQFILSSKKLLLSDSGFYLCAWSPMARSSYNEQFFGPGTRLTVL.

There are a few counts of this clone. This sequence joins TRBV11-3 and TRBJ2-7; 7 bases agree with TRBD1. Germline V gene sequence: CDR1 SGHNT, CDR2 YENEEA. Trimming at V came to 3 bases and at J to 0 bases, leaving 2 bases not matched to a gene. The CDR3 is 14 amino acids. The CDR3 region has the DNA TGTGCCAGCAGCTTCCGGGACAGCTCCTACGAGCAGTACTTC. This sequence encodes CASSFRDSSYEQYF.